This TCR beta chain was captured in a study of post-analysis software for immune sequencing data (dated by TCRdb to 2014 to 2015). Notes on the research overall: The recorded disease courses included relapsing-remitting, secondary progressive and progressive-relapsing multiple sclerosis, and some patients had no subtype annotation. The patient repertoires were set against roughly eleven previously published healthy control repertoires from donors whose ages ranged from roughly 6 to 26 years. A subset of samples was prepared in parallel using single-end sample barcoding, then pooled and co-amplified after Illumina adapter ligation. Study-wide findings and limitations: The multiple sclerosis patient group was slightly younger than the control group. Significantly lower normalized Chao1 diversity was found in multiple sclerosis patients than in controls, suggesting substantial peripheral T-cell clonal expansion. Patients showed significantly higher frequencies than controls for a handful of TRBV segments, among them TRBV5-6, TRBV5-1 and TRBV20-1. Direct clustering with F measure showed strong co-clustering of samples prepared in the same batch, prompting a batch-effect correction.

V was cut back by 2 bases and J by 4 bases, leaving a gap of 10 bases between them. CDR1 is given as SGHVS and CDR2 as FNYEAQ, both from the germline V gene. From cysteine to phenylalanine, the CDR3 is 14 amino acids long. The entry retains the CDR3 DNA only, 42 bases that are in frame from base 1. The library relied on PCR. These reads were obtained on an Illumina HiSeq 2500. Unique molecular identifiers were incorporated into TCR beta cDNA libraries to reduce PCR and sequencing biases. Per 1 to 10 million input T cells, 500,000 or so cDNA molecules were obtained, such that each molecule approximated one T cell. The same protocol used for the earlier healthy control dataset was applied to prepare and sequence the patient libraries. Within a given batch, samples were prepared together, multiplexed and sequenced on the same HiSeq lane. Under the source paper's analysis protocol: Raw barcoded reads were processed with MIGEC, and single-read molecular identifier groups were discarded before consensus assembly and CDR3 extraction. VDJtools was used for post-analysis of the clonotype tables, and diversity was normalized by down-sampling every dataset to the size of the smallest sample. To correct batch-related cross-sample contamination, repertoire overlap clustering matched CDR3 amino acid sequences but not nucleotide sequences. TCRdb trimmed public reads at Q25 via fastp, called clones via MiXCR and kept in-frame beta chains. A single entry per CDR3 protein holds the most common genes and DNA from its merged rows. TCRdb, rather than the study authors, made the V and J calls. This sample gives fewer than 700,000 distinct CDR3 sequences in total; 44% of them show up just once. Approximately 1.7% of the sample lies in the top ten.

On this clonotype itself: What antigen it recognizes has not been identified. The input lacks base qualities; no much larger clone sits a single base away.

To demonstrate the VDJtools post-analysis software, the study profiled TCR beta repertoires from the peripheral blood of about a dozen young patients with multiple sclerosis. The multiple sclerosis patients were children and adolescents between roughly 6 and 17 years of age. The sequenced sample was blood. The V gene is TRBV7-6 and the J gene is TRBJ2-3; no confident D gene assignment can be made. The receptor comes from a girl aged 10-17 years with multiple sclerosis. The nucleotide sequence reads TGTGCCAGCAGCTTATTGTCGGCGGCAGATACGCAGTATTTT. It translates to CASSLLSAADTQYF. The CDR3 plus the reference TRBV7-6 and TRBJ2-3 genes for the other parts give the full variable domain: GAGVSQSPRYKVTKRGQDVALRCDPISGHVSLYWYRQALGQGPEFLTYFNYEAQQDKSGLPNDRFSAERPEGSISTLTIQRTEQRDSAMYRCASSLLSAADTQYFGPGTRLTVL.